The TCR beta chain described here comes from a study of blood T cell repertoires in COVID-19. The wider study: Specimens from acute and convalescent COVID-19 originated in the United States, Italy and Spain. From T cells, B-cell-depleted T cells, or PBMCs came the material, which was cDNA or gDNA.

Germline V gene data show CDR1 as SGHTA and CDR2 as FQGNSA. CDR3 length: 13 residues. The ends were cut back, 0 bases at V and 5 bases at J, with 7 bases in the middle. TCRdb's table, derived via immunoSEQ multiplex PCR, lists solely in-frame clones and lacks some. The sample has around 100,000 clones, 90% to 95% seen once; the top ten hold approximately 2%. The sequence was obtained from a man aged 50 or older with active COVID-19. The source material was peripheral blood. J is TRBJ2-5 and V is TRBV7-2; D call uncertain. The CDR3, as DNA: TGTGCCAGCAGCTTAGCGCTTGCGGAGACCCAGTACTTC. This gives the protein CASSLALAETQYF. The variable domain in full, with the rest retrieved from reference TRBV7-2 and TRBJ2-5, is GAGVSQSPSNKVTEKGKDVELRCDPISGHTALYWYRQSLGQGLEFLIYFQGNSAPDKSGLPSDRFSAERTGGSVSTLTIQRTQQEDSAVYLCASSLALAETQYFGPGTRLLVL.